Below are 8 T cell receptor beta chains sequenced from a single sample in a study of early T cells in non-severe SARS-CoV-2 infection. TCRdb re-called the 5' RACE reads through MiXCR, storing one row per CDR3 protein. The sample comprises approximately 45,000 distinct CDR3 sequences, 6.1% of which are singletons, and around 11% rests with the top ten. Sequences were obtained from whole blood. The receptor set was obtained from an adult who was a healthcare worker with PCR-confirmed SARS-CoV-2 infection or an uninfected control (not recorded which).

This clonotype was seen more than once but under ten times. The chain has TRBV7-9 and TRBJ2-1; D unclear. V shed 5 bases and J shed 0 bases, with 11 bases lying between them. The CDR3 consists of 15 residues. The germline V gene encodes CDR1 SEHNR and CDR2 FQNEAQ (reference sequence). Here the CDR3 DNA reads TGTGCCAGCAGCACACAGCTAAACTCCTACAATGAGCAGTTCTTC. This translates into CASSTQLNSYNEQFF.

The table lists this clonotype with many counts. The chain carries TRBV9 and TRBJ2-3; 10 positions agree with TRBD2. Germline CDR1 is SGDLS and CDR2 is YYNGEE. V was pared by 8 bases and J by 5 bases, with 5 bases of the junction left unmatched. This CDR3 comprises 13 residues. The CDR3 sequence is CASQAGGRDTQYF. CDR3 DNA: TGTGCCAGTCAAGCGGGGGGGAGAGATACGCAGTATTTT. The full variable domain, in which reference TRBV9 and TRBJ2-3 provide the parts outside the CDR3, is DSGVTQTPKHLITATGQRVTLRCSPRSGDLSVYWYQQSLDQGLQFLIQYYNGEERAKGNILERFSAQQFPDLHSELNLSSLELGDSALYFCASQAGGRDTQYFGPGTRLTVL.

V usage is TRBV28 and J usage is TRBJ2-5; 8 bases match TRBD1. This CDR3 contains 15 residues. Trimming at V came to 8 bases and at J to 5 bases, leaving 13 bases not matched to a gene. CDR1 is MDHEN and CDR2 is SYDVKM in the germline V gene. DNA of the CDR3: TGTGCCAGCGTCCCAGGGGGCTACGATTTGGAGACCCAGTACTTC. The encoded protein is CASVPGGYDLETQYF.

This clonotype was observed at least ten times. As DNA, the CDR3 is TGTGCCAGCAGTTTATCTAGCGGGGTCACAGATACGCAGTATTTT. Its protein is CASSLSSGVTDTQYF. This chain joins TRBV27 and TRBJ2-3; 8 nucleotides agree with TRBD2. This CDR3 is 15 amino acids long. V trimming: 0 bases; J trimming: 2 bases; junction bases outside the gene matches: 1. Germline CDR1 and CDR2: MNHEY and SMNVEV (reference sequence).

This clonotype was found many times. The chain combines TRBV29-1 with TRBJ2-6; no reliable D call. The CDR3 runs to 16 residues. Trimming stripped 2 bases from V and 0 bases from J, with 11 bases between. Germline CDR1 is SQVTM and CDR2 is ANQGSEA. The CDR3 DNA is TGCAGCGTTGAACGCTGGACCTTCTCTGGGGCCAACGTCCTGACTTTC. Amino acid sequence: CSVERWTFSGANVLTF. Full variable domain (missing parts from reference TRBV29-1 and TRBJ2-6): SAVISQKPSRDICQRGTSLTIQCQVDSQVTMMFWYRQQPGQSLTLIATANQGSEATYESGFVIDKFPISRPNLTFSTLTVSNMSPEDSSIYLCSVERWTFSGANVLTFGAGSRLTVL.

This clonotype was seen ten or more times. The V gene is TRBV28, the J gene TRBJ1-2, with 12 bases lining up with TRBD1. The CDR3 spans 14 residues. Germline V gene data show CDR1 as MDHEN and CDR2 as SYDVKM. Unmatched junction bases numbered 7, after V lost 6 bases and J lost 8 bases. CDR3 protein: CASRGDRGLLGYTF. DNA for the CDR3: TGTGCCAGCAGGGGGGACAGGGGGCTACTAGGCTACACCTTC.

This clonotype was seen many times. The gene calls are TRBV25-1 and TRBJ2-2, with D unresolved. Trimming pared 1 base from V and 2 bases from J, leaving 8 bases between. The CDR3 is 15 residues long. The germline V gene has CDR1 MGHDK and CDR2 SYGVNS. The CDR3 sequence is CASSELTHNTGELFF. DNA of the CDR3: TGTGCCAGCAGTGAATTGACTCATAACACCGGGGAGCTGTTTTTT.

This clonotype was seen many times. The rearrangement joins TRBV5-4 to TRBJ2-3; TRBD2 might be the D (5 bases). Trimming removed 2 bases from V and 6 bases from J, with 16 bases in between. The CDR3 totals 15 residues. CDR1 and CDR2 (germline): SGHNT, YYREEE (reference sequence). The CDR3 coding sequence is TGTGCCAGCAGCTTACCGGGGTCGAGAAGGGATACGCAGTATTTT. This sequence encodes CASSLPGSRRDTQYF.